Reported below is one T cell receptor beta chain. The antigen remains undetermined. The data are from a study of immune evolution from preneoplasia to lung adenocarcinoma. Overall study results and limits: Top clone share appeared to fall from AAH through AIS, MIA, adenocarcinoma.

The repertoire was sequenced with immunoSEQ multiplex PCR; TCRdb's copy has only in-frame clones and lacks some. This table has 35,000 to 40,000 clones, under 85% appearing once. Sequenced material: FFPE invasive lung adenocarcinoma tissue. The clonotype was recovered from a person between 55 and 69 years old with lung adenocarcinoma.

This chain's CDR3 is CASNPTQDYQHF. CDR3 sequence (DNA): TGTGCCAGCAACCCCACACAGGATTACCAGCATTTT. The chain uses TRBV16 and TRBJ1-5, with D possibly TRBD1 on 5 matching bases. In germline, CDR1 is KGHSY, CDR2 FQNENV. The CDR3 length is 12 residues. V was trimmed by 7 bases and J by 12 bases, leaving 16 bases between them.